This T cell receptor beta chain was profiled in a study of blood T cell repertoires in COVID-19. Some clones are missing from TCRdb's copy, which holds only in-frame ones; the method was immunoSEQ multiplex PCR. The sample consists of tens of thousands of clones, 75% to 90% of them appearing once. From germline, CDR1 is SGHNT and CDR2 YENEEA. Trimming took off 5 bases at V and 3 bases at J, with 15 bases between the two ends. The CDR3 is 15 amino acids. This chain uses TRBV11-3 with TRBJ2-3, with D perhaps TRBD2 (6 bases). Sequences were obtained from peripheral blood. This TCR derives from a human donor with acute or convalescent COVID-19. The donor label of this sample is uncertain. CDR3 DNA sequence: TGTGCCAGCAGCGCGGTGGGCGGGGAGACAGATACGCAGTATTTT. Protein product: CASSAVGGETDTQYF.